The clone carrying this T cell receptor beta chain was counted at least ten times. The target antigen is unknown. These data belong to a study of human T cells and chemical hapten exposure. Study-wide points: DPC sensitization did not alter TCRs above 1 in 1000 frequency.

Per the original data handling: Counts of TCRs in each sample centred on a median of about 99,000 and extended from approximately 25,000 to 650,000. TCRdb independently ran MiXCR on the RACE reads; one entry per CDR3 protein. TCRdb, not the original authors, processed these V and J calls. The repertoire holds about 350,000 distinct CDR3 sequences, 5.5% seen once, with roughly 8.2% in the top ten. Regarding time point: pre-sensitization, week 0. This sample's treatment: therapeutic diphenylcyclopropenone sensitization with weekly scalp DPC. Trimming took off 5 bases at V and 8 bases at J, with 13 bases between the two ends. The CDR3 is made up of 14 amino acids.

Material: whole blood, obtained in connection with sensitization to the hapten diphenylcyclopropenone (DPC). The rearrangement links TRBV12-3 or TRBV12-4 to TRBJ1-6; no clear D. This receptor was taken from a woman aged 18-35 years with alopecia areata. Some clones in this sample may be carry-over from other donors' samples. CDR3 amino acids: CASSPRHGDSPLHF. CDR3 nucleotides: TGTGCCAGCAGTCCCCGACACGGGGATTCACCCCTCCACTTT.